These 10 T cell receptor beta chains were all obtained from the same sample, sequenced in a study of CD4 and CD8 cells across lung adenocarcinoma regions. One entry per CDR3 protein, called by TCRdb with MiXCR from the PCR reads. This table holds tens of thousands of distinct CDR3 sequences, around 50% found once. Material for sequencing was CD4+ T cells from the center of a lung tumor. The source of these receptors is a male donor with lung adenocarcinoma. The CD4 and CD8 labels of this study may be unreliable.

J is TRBJ2-2 and V is TRBV9; 10 bases align to TRBD2. There are 15 residues in the CDR3. V lost 3 bases and J lost 4; bases outside the gene matches: 3. Germline V lookup: CDR1 SGDLS, CDR2 YYNGEE. The DNA for the CDR3 is TGTGCCAGCAGCGCCCAGCGGGGGGGCACCGGGGAGCTGTTTTTT. This codes for CASSAQRGGTGELFF.

The chain carries TRBV6-5 and TRBJ2-2; D is perhaps TRBD1 (6 bases). The CDR3 sequence is 13 residues long. The V end was cut by 0 bases, the J end by 11 bases, with 10 bases between. Per the germline V gene, CDR1 is MNHEY and CDR2 is SVGAGI. Here the CDR3 reads CASSYSQGRELFF. In DNA form, the CDR3 reads TGTGCCAGCAGTTACTCCCAGGGGCGTGAGCTGTTTTTT.

This clonotype was seen a handful of times. The rearrangement links TRBV15 to TRBJ1-3; perhaps TRBD1 as D (5 bases). The germline CDR1 and CDR2 sequences are LNHNV and YYDKDF (reference sequence). Between the trimmed V and J ends, which lost 5 bases and 4 bases, there was a span of 9 bases. The CDR3 is made up of 13 amino acids. CDR3 protein: CATSWGAGNTIYF. CDR3 bases: TGTGCCACCAGCTGGGGCGCCGGAAACACCATATATTTT.

The rearrangement uses TRBV28 and TRBJ1-1; D may be TRBD1 (5 bases). The CDR3 has 13 amino acids. V was trimmed by 5 bases and J by 4 bases, leaving 11 bases between them. From germline, CDR1 is MDHEN and CDR2 SYDVKM. This CDR3 is CASSPRGGTEAFF. The CDR3 DNA reads TGTGCCAGCAGTCCCCGGGGGGGCACTGAAGCTTTCTTT.

By frequency in the sample, this clonotype is medium-sized. V usage is TRBV6-5 and J usage is TRBJ2-5, with TRBD1 matching 7 bases. Germline V gene sequence: CDR1 MNHEY, CDR2 SVGAGI. This CDR3 region has 13 residues. Trimming took 9 bases from V and 1 from J; bases not matched to a gene: 5. The CDR3: CASTGQFQETQYF. CDR3 nucleotides: TGTGCCAGTACGGGACAGTTCCAAGAGACCCAGTACTTC.

In its sample, this clonotype was seen many times. The genes are TRBV6-2 or TRBV6-3 and TRBJ2-1, with 11 bases lining up with TRBD2. This CDR3 is 14 amino acids long. With 6 bases clipped from V and 10 bases from J, the junction kept 8 bases outside the gene matches. Germline V lookup: CDR1 MNHEY, CDR2 SVGEGT. The CDR3 loop is CASRQPGTSGEQFF. The CDR3 DNA reads TGTGCCAGCAGACAACCGGGGACTAGCGGAGAGCAGTTCTTC.

By share, this clonotype counts as medium-sized (0.01 to 0.1%). The chain is built from TRBV6-5 and TRBJ2-1; 8 bases are a match to TRBD2. The germline V gene encodes CDR1 MNHEY and CDR2 SVGAGI. The CDR3 extends over 15 amino acids. J gave up 2 bases and V 7 bases, and 7 bases lay outside the gene matches. The CDR3 protein is CASTLTSDPYNEQFF. The CDR3 DNA sequence: TGTGCCAGCACCCTGACTAGCGACCCCTACAATGAGCAGTTCTTC.

This chain links TRBV10-2 with TRBJ2-2; D unclear. The germline V gene encodes CDR1 WSHSY and CDR2 SAAADI. The CDR3 extends over 12 amino acids. Trimming removed 7 bases at V and 10 bases at J, with 13 bases between. CDR3 region: CASTYNYKELFF. The CDR3 nucleotides read TGCGCCAGCACATACAACTACAAGGAGCTGTTTTTT.

The chain carries TRBV6-1 and TRBJ2-3, with D tentatively TRBD1 or TRBD2 (6 bases each). CDR3 length: 17 residues. Trimming removed 5 bases from V and 4 bases from J, with 22 bases in between. CDR1 and CDR2 from the germline V gene are MNHNS and SASEGT. As DNA, the CDR3 is TGTGCCAGCAGTAGGGACCCCGGGGGCGGAGACCCAGATACGCAGTATTTT. Protein product: CASSRDPGGGDPDTQYF.

As regards this clonotype: Its ends do not fully match the called genes, so a read error is possible. The CDR3 loop reads CASSPPGAYVQYF. CDR3 nucleotides: TGTGCCAGCAGCCCCCCTGGGGCCTACGTGCAGTACTTC. The rearrangement joins TRBV6-1 to TRBJ2-6, with a tentative D call TRBD1 (5 bases). The J call could be wrong; TRBJ2-7 is a better fit for the DNA end. The CDR3 runs to 13 residues. Per the germline V gene, CDR1 is MNHNS and CDR2 is SASEGT.